The subject of this entry is one T cell receptor beta chain. Antigen unknown. The data were obtained in a study of shared clonotypes between healthy human individuals. Study observations and caveats: Few donors restricted represented genetic and exposure-history diversity.

Assay used: immunoSEQ multiplex PCR; TCRdb lists only in-frame clones, some missing. The sample consists of 2 million to 3 million clones, over 85% of them appearing once. V was pared by 3 bases and J by 4 bases, with 16 bases between. The V gene's germline CDR1 is SGDLS and CDR2 YYNGEE. The CDR3 is made up of 15 amino acids. Material: naive CD4+ T cells from PBMCs. Stated subset: CD45RA+ positively selected. V and J are TRBV9 and TRBJ1-1, with a possible D match to TRBD1 (5 bases). This TCR derives from a man in his late teens or twenties in good health. Some clones in this sample may be carry-over from other donors' samples. The CDR3 region has the DNA TGTGCCAGCAGCGAGAGGCAGGGTGGGGTCACTGAAGCTTTCTTT. It codes for CASSERQGGVTEAFF.